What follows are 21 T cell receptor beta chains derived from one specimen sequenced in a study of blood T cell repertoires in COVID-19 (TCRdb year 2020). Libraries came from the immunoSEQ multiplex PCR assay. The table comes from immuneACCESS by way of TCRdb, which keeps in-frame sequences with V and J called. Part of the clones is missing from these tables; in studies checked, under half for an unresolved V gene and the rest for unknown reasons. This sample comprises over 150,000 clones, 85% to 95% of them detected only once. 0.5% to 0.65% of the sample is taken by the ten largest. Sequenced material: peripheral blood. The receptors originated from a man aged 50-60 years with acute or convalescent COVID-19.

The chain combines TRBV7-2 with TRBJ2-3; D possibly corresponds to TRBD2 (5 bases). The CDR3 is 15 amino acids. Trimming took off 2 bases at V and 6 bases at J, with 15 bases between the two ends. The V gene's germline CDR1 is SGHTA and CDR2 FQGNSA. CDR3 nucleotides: TGTGCCAGCAGCTTATTCGGATCACCGGGGGATACGCAGTATTTT. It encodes CASSLFGSPGDTQYF.

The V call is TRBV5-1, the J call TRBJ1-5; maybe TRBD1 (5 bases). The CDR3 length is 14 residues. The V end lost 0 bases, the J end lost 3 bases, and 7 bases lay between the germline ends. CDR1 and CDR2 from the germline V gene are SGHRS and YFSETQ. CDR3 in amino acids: CASSLEGNNQPQHF. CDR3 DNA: TGCGCCAGCAGCTTGGAGGGGAACAATCAGCCCCAGCATTTT.

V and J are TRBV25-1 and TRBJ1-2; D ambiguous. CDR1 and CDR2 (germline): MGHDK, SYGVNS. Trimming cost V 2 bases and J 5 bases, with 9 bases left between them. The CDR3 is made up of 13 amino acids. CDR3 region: CASSESHSYGYTF. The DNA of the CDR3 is TGTGCCAGCAGTGAAAGCCACTCTTATGGCTACACCTTC.

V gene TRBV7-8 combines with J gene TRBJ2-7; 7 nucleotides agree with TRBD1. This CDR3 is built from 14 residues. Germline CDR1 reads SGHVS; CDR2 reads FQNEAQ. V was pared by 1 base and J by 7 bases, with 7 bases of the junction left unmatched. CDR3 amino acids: CASSLVEGAGEQYF. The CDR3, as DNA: TGTGCCAGCAGCTTAGTCGAGGGGGCGGGTGAGCAGTACTTC.

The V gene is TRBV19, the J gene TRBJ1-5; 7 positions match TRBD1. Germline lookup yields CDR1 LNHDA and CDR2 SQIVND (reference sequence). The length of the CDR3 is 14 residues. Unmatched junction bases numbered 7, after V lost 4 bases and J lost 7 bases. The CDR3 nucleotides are TGTGCCAGTAGTAAAGGGACAGACAGCCAGCCCCAGCATTTT. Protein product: CASSKGTDSQPQHF.

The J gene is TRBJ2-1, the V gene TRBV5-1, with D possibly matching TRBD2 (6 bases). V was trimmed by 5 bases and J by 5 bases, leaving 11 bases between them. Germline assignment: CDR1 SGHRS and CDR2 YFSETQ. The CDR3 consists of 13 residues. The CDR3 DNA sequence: TGCGCCAGCAGACGAGCGGGTCACAATGAGCAGTTCTTC. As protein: CASRRAGHNEQFF.

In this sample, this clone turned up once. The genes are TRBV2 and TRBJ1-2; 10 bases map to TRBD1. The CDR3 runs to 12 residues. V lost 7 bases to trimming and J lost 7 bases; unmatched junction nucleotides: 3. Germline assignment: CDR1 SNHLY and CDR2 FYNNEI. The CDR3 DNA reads TGTGCCAGCAAACGGGACAGGGGTGGCTACACCTTC. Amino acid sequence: CASKRDRGGYTF.

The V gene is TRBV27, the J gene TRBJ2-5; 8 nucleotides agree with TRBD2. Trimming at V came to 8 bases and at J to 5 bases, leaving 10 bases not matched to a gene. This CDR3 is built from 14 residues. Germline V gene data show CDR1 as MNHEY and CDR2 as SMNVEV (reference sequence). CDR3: CASRRTSFSETQYF. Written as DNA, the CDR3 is TGTGCCAGCCGTAGGACTAGCTTTTCGGAGACCCAGTACTTC.

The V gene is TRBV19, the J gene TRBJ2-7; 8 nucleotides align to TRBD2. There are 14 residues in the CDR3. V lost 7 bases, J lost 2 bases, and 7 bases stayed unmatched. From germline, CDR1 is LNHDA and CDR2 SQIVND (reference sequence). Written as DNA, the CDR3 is TGTGCCAGTAATGAAGGGACTAGGACCTACGAGCAGTACTTC. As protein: CASNEGTRTYEQYF.

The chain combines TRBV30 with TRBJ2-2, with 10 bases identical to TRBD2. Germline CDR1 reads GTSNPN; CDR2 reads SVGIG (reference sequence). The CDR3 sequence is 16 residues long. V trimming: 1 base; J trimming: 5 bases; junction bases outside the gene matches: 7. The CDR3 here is CAWSARGLARTGELFF. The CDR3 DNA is TGTGCCTGGAGTGCCCGGGGACTAGCGCGGACCGGGGAGCTGTTTTTT.

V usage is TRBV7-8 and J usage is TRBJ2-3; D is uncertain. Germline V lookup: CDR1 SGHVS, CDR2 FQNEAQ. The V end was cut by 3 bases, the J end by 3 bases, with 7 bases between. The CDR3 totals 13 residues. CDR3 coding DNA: TGTGCCAGCAGCTTCGCGTTGACAGATACGCAGTATTTT. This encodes CASSFALTDTQYF.

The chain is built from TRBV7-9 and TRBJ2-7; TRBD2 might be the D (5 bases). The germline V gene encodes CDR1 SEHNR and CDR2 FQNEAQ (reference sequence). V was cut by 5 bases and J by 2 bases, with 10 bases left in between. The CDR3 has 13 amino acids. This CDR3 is CASSPPGAYEQYV. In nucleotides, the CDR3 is TGTGCCAGCAGCCCTCCCGGGGCCTACGAGCAGTACGTC.

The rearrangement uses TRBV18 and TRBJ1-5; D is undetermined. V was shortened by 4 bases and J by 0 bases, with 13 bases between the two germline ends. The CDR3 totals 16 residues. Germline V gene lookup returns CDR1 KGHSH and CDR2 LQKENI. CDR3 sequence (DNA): TGTGCCAGCTCACGGGCGCACACGTATAGCAATCAGCCCCAGCATTTT. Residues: CASSRAHTYSNQPQHF.

In DNA, the CDR3 is TGTGCCACCAGTGACCTCTCCGGGAGCTACACCTTC. Translating gives CATSDLSGSYTF. The chain recombines TRBV24-1 with TRBJ1-2; D call uncertain. Deletions cut 4 bases from V and 9 bases from J, with 11 bases between. The V gene's germline CDR1 is KGHDR and CDR2 SFDVKD. The CDR3 totals 12 residues.

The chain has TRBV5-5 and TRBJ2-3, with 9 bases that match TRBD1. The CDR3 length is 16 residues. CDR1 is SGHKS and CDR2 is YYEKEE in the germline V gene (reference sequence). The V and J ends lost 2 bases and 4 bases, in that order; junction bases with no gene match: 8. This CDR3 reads CASSLNDRGWPDTQYF. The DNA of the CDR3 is TGTGCCAGCAGCTTAAACGACAGGGGGTGGCCAGATACGCAGTATTTT.

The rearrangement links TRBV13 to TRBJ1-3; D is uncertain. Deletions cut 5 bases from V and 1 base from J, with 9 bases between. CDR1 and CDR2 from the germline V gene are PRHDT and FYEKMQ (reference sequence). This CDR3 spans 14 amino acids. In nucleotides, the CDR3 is TGTGCCAGCAGCCCTAGGTCTTCTGGAAACACCATATATTTT. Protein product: CASSPRSSGNTIYF.

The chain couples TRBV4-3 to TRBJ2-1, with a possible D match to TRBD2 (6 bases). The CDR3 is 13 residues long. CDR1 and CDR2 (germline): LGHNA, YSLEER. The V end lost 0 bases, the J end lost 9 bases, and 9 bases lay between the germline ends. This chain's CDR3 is CASSQDREAEQFF. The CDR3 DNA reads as TGCGCCAGCAGCCAAGATAGGGAGGCTGAGCAGTTCTTC.

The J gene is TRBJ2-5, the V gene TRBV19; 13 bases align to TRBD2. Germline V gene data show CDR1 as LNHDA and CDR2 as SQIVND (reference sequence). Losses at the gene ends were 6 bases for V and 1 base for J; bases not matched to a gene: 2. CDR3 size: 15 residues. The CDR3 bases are TGTGCCAGTAGGACTAGCGGGGGGTTCCAAGAGACCCAGTACTTC. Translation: CASRTSGGFQETQYF.

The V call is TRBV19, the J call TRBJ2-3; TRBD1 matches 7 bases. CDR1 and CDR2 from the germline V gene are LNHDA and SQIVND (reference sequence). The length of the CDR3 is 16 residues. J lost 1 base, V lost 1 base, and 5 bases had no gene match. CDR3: CASSIGGDRGTDTQYF. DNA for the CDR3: TGTGCCAGTAGTATAGGTGGGGACAGAGGCACAGATACGCAGTATTTT.

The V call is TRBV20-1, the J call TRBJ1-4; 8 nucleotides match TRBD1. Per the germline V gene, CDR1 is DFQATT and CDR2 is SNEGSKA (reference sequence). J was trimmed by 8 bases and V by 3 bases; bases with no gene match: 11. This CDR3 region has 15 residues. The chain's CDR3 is CSASNDRGRAEKLFF. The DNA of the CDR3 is TGCAGTGCTAGTAACGACAGGGGAAGAGCGGAAAAACTGTTTTTT.

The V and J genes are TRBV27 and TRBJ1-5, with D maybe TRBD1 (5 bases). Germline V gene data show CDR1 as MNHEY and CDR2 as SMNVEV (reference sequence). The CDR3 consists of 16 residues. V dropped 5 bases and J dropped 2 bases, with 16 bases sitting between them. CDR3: CASSLQAGMGNQPQHF. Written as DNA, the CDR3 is TGTGCCAGCAGTCTACAGGCAGGGATGGGCAATCAGCCCCAGCATTTT.